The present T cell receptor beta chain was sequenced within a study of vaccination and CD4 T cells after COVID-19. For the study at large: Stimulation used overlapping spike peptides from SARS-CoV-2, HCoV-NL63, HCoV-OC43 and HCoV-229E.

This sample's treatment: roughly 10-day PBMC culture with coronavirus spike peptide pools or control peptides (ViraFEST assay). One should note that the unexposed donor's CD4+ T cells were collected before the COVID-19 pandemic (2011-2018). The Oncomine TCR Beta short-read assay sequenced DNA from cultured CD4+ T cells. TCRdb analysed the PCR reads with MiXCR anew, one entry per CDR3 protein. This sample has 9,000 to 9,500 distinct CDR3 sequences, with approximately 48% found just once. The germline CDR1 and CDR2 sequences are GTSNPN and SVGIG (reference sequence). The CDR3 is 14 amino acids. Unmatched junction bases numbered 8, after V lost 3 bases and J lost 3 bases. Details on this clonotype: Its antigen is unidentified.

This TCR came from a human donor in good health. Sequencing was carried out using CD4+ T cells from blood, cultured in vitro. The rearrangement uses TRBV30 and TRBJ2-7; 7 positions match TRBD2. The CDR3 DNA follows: TGTGCCTGGAGGAGCGGGATACTTAGCTACGAGCAGTACTTC. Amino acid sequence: CAWRSGILSYEQYF.